The clone carrying this TCR beta chain was recorded a few times. Trimming cost V 8 bases and J 0 bases, with 11 bases left between them. The CDR3 spans 13 residues. The data stem from a study of cytomegalovirus exposure and HLA in healthy donors. The PCR had 60 Vbeta and 13 Jbeta primers. TCRdb's table, derived via immunoSEQ multiplex PCR, lists solely in-frame clones and lacks some. The table shows tens of thousands of clones, with around four fifths occurring only once. The chain links TRBV5-3 to TRBJ1-1, with D tentatively TRBD1 (6 bases). TRBV5-3 is assigned to the ORF class and has an uncertain function. This receptor was taken from a male donor in good health and CMV-seropositive. Material for sequencing was PBMCs. CDR3 region: CARPRTVNTEAFF. The CDR3 region has the DNA TGTGCCAGGCCCCGGACAGTGAACACTGAAGCTTTCTTT.